This TCR beta chain appears in the sequencing data of a study of Ad26.COV2.S vaccination and SARS-CoV-2 variants. Study-wide background: Once or twice, 56 days apart, Ad26.COV2.S was delivered intramuscularly. General observations from the study: Total T cell responses may have been underestimated by the TCR breadth and depth analyses. Spike-specific TCR breadth in vaccine recipients exceeded that seen in placebo recipients.

Treatment defined: some 20 received Ad26.COV2.S at low or high dose, single or two shots; several received placebo; per-sample allocation not given. The samples were gathered on day 63 after the first injection of vaccine or placebo. Aged 18-55 years, donor was enrolled in Boston in 2020. As for this clone: Its antigen is unidentified.

Using immunoSEQ multiplex PCR, the repertoire was profiled, and TCRdb retains in-frame clones only, with some absent. The sample consists of about 420,000 clones, around 89% of them appearing once. The TCR was taken from a person aged 18 to 59 who received the Ad26.COV2.S COVID-19 vaccine or a placebo. The sample was peripheral blood, taken in a trial of Ad26.COV2.S vaccine versus placebo.

CDR3 region: CASSVSGGNNQPQHF. In nucleotides, the CDR3 is TGTGCCAGCAGTGTATCAGGGGGGAACAATCAGCCCCAGCATTTT. The rearrangement uses TRBV2 and TRBJ1-5; TRBD1 agrees at 7 bases. The V gene's germline CDR1 is SNHLY and CDR2 FYNNEI. The CDR3 spans 15 residues. After removal of 4 bases from V and 3 bases from J, the junction contained 6 bases not matched to a gene.